What follows is one T cell receptor (beta chain) and its context. This sample's time point: patch test 2, 6 weeks after DPC sensitization. The treatment denotes: therapeutic diphenylcyclopropenone sensitization with weekly scalp DPC. The data originate from a study of human T cells and chemical hapten exposure. TCRdb processed the RACE reads anew with MiXCR; each CDR3 protein has one entry. The sample records under 450,000 distinct CDR3 sequences, about 6.3% being singletons. The CDR3 has 18 residues. Germline CDR1 and CDR2: LGHDT and YNNKEL (reference sequence). Unmatched junction bases numbered 10, after V lost 1 base and J lost 2 bases.

The starting material was whole blood, obtained in connection with sensitization to the hapten diphenylcyclopropenone (DPC). The TCR was taken from a woman between 18 and 29 years old with alopecia areata. Some clones in this sample may be carry-over from other donors' samples. The J gene is TRBJ2-3, the V gene TRBV3-1; 9 positions agree with TRBD1. The CDR3: CASSQVAVRDRDTDTQYF. In nucleotides, the CDR3 is TGTGCCAGCAGCCAAGTTGCAGTCCGGGACAGGGACACAGATACGCAGTATTTT.